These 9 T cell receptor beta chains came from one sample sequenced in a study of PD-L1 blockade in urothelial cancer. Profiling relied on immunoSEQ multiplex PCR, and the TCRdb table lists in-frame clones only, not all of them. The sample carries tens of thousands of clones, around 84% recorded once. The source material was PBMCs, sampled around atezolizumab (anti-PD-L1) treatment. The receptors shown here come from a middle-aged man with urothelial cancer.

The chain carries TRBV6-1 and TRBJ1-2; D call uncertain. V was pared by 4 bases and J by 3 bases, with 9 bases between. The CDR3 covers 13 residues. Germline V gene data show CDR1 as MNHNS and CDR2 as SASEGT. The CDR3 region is CASSGGGHYGYTF. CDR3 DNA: TGTGCCAGCAGTGGCGGCGGCCACTATGGCTACACCTTC.

The CDR3 DNA is TGTGCCAGCAGCCCCTCAAAGACGGGGCAAGAGACCCAGTACTTC. Its protein is CASSPSKTGQETQYF. V and J are TRBV11-2 and TRBJ2-5; D possibly corresponds to TRBD2 (5 bases). Germline V gene sequence: CDR1 SGHAT, CDR2 FQNNGV. Trimming removed 5 bases at V and 2 bases at J, with 15 bases between. This CDR3 is built from 15 residues.

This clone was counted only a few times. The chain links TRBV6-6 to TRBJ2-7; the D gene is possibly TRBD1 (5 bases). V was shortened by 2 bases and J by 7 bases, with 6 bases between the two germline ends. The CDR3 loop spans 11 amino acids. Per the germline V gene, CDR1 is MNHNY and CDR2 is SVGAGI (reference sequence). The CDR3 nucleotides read TGTGCCAGCAGTTACAAGGGGGAGCAGTACTTC. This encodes CASSYKGEQYF.

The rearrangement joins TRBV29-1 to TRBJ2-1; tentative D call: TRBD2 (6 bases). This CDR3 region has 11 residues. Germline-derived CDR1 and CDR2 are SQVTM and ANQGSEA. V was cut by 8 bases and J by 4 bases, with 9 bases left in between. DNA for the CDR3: TGCAGCACGGGACTTTACAATGAGCAGTTCTTC. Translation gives CSTGLYNEQFF.

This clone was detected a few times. In nucleotides, the CDR3 is TGTGCCAGCAGCTTACAAACGGGAGCGCCCAATGAGCAGTTCTTC. Amino acids: CASSLQTGAPNEQFF. V and J are TRBV7-9 and TRBJ2-1; D is possibly TRBD2 (6 bases). Germline loops: CDR1 SEHNR, CDR2 FQNEAQ (reference sequence). There are 15 residues in the CDR3. V lost 2 bases to trimming and J lost 6 bases, with 14 bases between them. The complete variable domain, with remaining parts taken from reference TRBV7-9 and TRBJ2-1, reads DTGVSQNPRHKITKRGQNVTFRCDPISEHNRLYWYRQTLGQGPEFLTYFQNEAQLEKSRLLSDRFSAERPKGSFSTLEIQRTEQGDSAMYLCASSLQTGAPNEQFFGPGTRLTVL.

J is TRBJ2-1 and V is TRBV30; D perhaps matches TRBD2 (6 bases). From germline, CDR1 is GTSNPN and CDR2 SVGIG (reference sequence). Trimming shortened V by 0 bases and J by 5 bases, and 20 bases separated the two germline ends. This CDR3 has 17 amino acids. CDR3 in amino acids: CAWSVTRGRLPDNEQFF. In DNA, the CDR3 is TGTGCCTGGAGTGTGACTCGGGGGAGGCTCCCAGACAATGAGCAGTTCTTC.

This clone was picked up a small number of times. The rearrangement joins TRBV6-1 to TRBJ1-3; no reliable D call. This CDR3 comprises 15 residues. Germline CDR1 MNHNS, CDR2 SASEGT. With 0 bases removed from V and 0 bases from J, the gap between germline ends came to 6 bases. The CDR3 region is CASSEAPSSGNTIYF. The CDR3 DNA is TGTGCCAGCAGTGAAGCGCCCAGCTCTGGAAACACCATATATTTT.

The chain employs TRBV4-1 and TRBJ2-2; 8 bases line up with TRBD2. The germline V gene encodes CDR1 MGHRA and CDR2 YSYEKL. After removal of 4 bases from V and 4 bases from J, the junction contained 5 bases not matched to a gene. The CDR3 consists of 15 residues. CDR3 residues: CASSPRLASTGELFF. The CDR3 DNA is TGCGCCAGCAGCCCTAGACTAGCGAGCACCGGGGAGCTGTTTTTT.

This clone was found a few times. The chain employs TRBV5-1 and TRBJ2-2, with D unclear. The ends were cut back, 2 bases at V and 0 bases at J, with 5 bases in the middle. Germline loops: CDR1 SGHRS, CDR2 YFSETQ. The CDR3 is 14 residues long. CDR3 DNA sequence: TGCGCCAGCAGCTTATCATCGAACACCGGGGAGCTGTTTTTT. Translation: CASSLSSNTGELFF.